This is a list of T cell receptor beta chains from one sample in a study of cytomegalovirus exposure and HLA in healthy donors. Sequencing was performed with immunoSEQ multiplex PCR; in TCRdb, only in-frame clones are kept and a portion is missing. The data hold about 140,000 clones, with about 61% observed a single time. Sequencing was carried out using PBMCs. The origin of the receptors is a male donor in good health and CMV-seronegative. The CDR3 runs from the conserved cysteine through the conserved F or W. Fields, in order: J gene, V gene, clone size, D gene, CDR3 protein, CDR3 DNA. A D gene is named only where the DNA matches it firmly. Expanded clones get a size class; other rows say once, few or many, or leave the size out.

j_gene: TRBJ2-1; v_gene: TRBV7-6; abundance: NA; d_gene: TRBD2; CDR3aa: CASSFLGTSVLNEQFF; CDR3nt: TGTGCCAGCAGCTTCCTTGGTACTAGCGTTCTGAATGAGCAGTTCTTC
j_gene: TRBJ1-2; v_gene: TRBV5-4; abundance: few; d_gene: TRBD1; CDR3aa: CASRPTGGFGGYTF; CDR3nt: TGTGCCAGCAGACCAACAGGGGGATTTGGTGGCTACACCTTC
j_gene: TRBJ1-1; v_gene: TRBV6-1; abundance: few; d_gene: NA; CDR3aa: CASIGGGKVEAFF; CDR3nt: TGTGCCAGCATTGGGGGAGGCAAGGTTGAAGCTTTCTTT
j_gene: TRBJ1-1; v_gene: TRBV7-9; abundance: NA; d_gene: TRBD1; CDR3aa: CASSGGQANTEAFF; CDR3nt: TGTGCCAGCAGTGGGGGACAGGCGAACACTGAAGCTTTCTTT
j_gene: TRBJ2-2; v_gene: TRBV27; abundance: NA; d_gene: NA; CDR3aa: CASSPQLERYTGELFF; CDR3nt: TGTGCCAGCAGTCCCCAATTGGAGAGGTACACCGGGGAGCTGTTTTTT
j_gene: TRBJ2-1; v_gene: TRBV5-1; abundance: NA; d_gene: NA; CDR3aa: CASSLVNSNEQFF; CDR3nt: TGCGCCAGCAGCTTGGTTAACAGCAATGAGCAGTTCTTC
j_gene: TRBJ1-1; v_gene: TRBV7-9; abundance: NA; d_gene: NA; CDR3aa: CSSTLDREAFF; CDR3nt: TGTTCCAGCACCCTAGACAGGGAAGCTTTCTTT
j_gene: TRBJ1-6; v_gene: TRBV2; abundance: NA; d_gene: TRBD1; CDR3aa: CASRPGTDPIQGSPLHF; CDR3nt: TGTGCCAGCAGACCCGGGACAGACCCGATCCAGGGTTCACCCCTCCACTTT
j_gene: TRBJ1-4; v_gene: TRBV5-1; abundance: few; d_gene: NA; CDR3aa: CASSLAPGGREKLFF; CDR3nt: TGCGCCAGCAGCTTGGCCCCAGGAGGGCGGGAAAAACTGTTTTTT
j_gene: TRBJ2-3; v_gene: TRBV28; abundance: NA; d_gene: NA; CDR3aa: CASSLDSEGTDTQYF; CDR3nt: TGTGCCAGCAGTTTGGATAGCGAGGGCACAGATACGCAGTATTTT
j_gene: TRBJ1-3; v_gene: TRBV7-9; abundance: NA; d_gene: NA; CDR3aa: CASSLGGDSDTIYF; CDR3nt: TGTGCCAGCAGCTTAGGCGGGGATTCGGACACCATATATTTT
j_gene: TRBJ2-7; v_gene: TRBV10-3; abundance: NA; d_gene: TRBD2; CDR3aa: CAISGGDYFEQYF; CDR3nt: TGTGCCATCAGTGGGGGGGACTATTTCGAGCAGTACTTC
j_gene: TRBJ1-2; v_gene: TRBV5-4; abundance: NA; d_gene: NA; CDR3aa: CASSQQSGGSGYTF; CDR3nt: TGTGCCAGCAGCCAGCAGTCGGGGGGATCTGGCTACACCTTC
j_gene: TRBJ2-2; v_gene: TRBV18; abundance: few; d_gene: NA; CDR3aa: CASSRDWTGTNTGELFF; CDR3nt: TGTGCCAGCTCCCGGGACTGGACGGGAACTAACACCGGGGAGCTGTTTTTT
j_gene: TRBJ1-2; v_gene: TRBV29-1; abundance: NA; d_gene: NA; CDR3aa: CSVEDAGRPGYTF; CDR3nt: TGCAGCGTTGAAGATGCAGGGCGGCCTGGCTACACCTTC
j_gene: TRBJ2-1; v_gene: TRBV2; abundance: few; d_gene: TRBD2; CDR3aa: CASSEGAGGIYNEQFF; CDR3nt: TGTGCCAGCAGTGAAGGCGCGGGGGGGATCTACAATGAGCAGTTCTTC
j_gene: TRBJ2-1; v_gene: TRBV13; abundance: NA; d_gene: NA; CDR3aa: CASSFPTISSYNEQFF; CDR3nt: TGTGCCAGCAGCTTTCCTACTATTAGCTCCTACAATGAGCAGTTCTTC
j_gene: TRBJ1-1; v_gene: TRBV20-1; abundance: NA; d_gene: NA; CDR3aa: CSANSNTEAFF; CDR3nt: TGCAGTGCTAATTCTAACACTGAAGCTTTCTTT
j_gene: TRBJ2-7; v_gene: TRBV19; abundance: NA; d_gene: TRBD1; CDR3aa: CAISRGSHEQYF; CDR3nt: TGTGCCATTAGCAGGGGGAGCCACGAGCAGTACTTC
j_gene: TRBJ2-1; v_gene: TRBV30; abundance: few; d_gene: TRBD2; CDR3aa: CAWSRTSGGEQFF; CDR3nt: TGTGCCTGGAGCAGGACTAGCGGGGGGGAGCAGTTCTTC
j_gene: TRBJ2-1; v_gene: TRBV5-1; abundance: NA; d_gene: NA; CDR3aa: CASSVGSQQNEQFF; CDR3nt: TGCGCCAGCAGCGTCGGGTCCCAGCAGAATGAGCAGTTCTTC
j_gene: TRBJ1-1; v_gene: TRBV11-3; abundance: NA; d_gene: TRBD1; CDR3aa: CASSPTGGNTEAFF; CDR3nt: TGTGCCAGCAGCCCGACAGGGGGGAACACTGAAGCTTTCTTT
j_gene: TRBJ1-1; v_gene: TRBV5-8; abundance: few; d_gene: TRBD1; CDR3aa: CASSGGQGLARSEAFF; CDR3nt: TGTGCCAGCAGCGGGGGACAGGGTCTCGCAAGGTCTGAAGCTTTCTTT
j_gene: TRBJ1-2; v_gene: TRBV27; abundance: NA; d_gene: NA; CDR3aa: CASSLWGGTTSGYTF; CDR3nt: TGTGCCAGCAGTTTATGGGGGGGGACAACAAGTGGCTACACCTTC
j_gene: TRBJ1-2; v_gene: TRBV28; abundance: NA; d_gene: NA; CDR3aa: CASSEAAYGYTF; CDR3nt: TGTGCCAGCAGCGAGGCGGCCTATGGCTACACCTTC
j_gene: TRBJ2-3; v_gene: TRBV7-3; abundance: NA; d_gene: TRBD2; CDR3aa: CASSLNSGGPDTQYF; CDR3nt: TGTGCCAGCAGCTTAAATAGCGGGGGACCAGACACGCAGTATTTT
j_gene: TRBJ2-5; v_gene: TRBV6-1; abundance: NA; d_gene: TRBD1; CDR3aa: CASRKDRGQETQYF; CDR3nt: TGTGCCAGCAGGAAGGACAGGGGTCAAGAGACCCAGTACTTC
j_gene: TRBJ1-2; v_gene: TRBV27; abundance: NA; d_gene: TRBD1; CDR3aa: CASSSRWTGTANYGYTF; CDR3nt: TGTGCCAGCAGTTCCCGGTGGACAGGGACCGCTAACTATGGCTACACCTTC
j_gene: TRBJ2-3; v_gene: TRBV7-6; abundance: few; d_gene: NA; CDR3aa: CASSLDGRGADTQYF; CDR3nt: TGTGCCAGCAGCTTGGATGGACGCGGGGCAGATACGCAGTATTTT
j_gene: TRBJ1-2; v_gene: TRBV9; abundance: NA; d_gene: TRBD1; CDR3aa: CASSAGQGVGNYGYTF; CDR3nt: TGTGCCAGCAGTGCAGGCCAGGGGGTGGGTAACTATGGCTACACCTTC
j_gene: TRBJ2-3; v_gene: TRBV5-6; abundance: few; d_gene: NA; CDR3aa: CASSLGTDQDTQYF; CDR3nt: TGTGCCAGCAGCTTAGGAACAGACCAAGATACGCAGTATTTT
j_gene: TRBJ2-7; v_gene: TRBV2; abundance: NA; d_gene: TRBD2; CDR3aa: CASRIAGDPYEQYF; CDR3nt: TGTGCCAGCAGGATAGCGGGGGACCCCTACGAGCAGTACTTC
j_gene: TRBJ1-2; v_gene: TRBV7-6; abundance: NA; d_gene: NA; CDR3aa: CASSLGSGSFGYTF; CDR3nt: TGTGCCAGCAGCTTAGGGTCAGGCAGCTTTGGCTACACCTTC
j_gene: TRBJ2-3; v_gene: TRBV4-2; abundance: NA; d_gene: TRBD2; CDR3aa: CASSPRGTSGGGTDTQYF; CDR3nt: TGTGCCAGCAGCCCAAGAGGGACTAGCGGGGGGGGCACAGATACGCAGTATTTT
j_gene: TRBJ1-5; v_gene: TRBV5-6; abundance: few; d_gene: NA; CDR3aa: CASSSGGYNQPQHF; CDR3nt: TGTGCCAGCAGCTCCGGGGGGTACAATCAGCCCCAGCATTTT
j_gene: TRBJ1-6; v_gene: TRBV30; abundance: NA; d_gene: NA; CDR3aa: CAWSVRGVAYNSPLHF; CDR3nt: TGTGCCTGGAGTGTACGGGGGGTAGCCTATAATTCACCCCTCCACTTT
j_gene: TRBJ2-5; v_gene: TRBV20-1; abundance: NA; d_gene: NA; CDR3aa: CSGGEDETQYF; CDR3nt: TGCAGTGGAGGGGAGGATGAGACCCAGTACTTC
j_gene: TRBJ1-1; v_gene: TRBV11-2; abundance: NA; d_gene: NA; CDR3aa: CASSLGGGGTEAFF; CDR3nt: TGTGCCAGCAGCCTTGGGGGGGGAGGAACTGAAGCTTTCTTT
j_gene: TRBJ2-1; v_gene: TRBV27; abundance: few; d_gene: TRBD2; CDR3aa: CASMPGLAGVGEQFF; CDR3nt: TGTGCCAGCATGCCGGGACTAGCGGGGGTAGGGGAGCAGTTCTTC
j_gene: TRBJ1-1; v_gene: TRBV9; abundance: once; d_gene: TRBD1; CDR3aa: CASSHGQGPEAFF; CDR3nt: TGTGCCAGCAGCCACGGACAGGGCCCTGAAGCTTTCTTT
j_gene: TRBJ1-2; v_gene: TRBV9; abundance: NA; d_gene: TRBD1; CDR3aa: CASSEDRLNHYGYTF; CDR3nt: TGTGCCAGCAGCGAGGACAGGCTGAACCACTATGGCTACACCTTC
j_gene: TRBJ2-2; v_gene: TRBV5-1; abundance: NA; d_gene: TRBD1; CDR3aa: CASSLPGQLTTGELFF; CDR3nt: TGCGCCAGCAGCCTTCCGGGACAGCTGACCACCGGGGAGCTGTTTTTT
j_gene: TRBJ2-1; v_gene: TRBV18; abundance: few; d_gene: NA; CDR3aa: CASSPGSSYNEQFF; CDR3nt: TGTGCCAGCTCACCAGGGAGCTCCTACAATGAGCAGTTCTTC
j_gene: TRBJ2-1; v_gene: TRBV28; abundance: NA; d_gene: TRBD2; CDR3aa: CASSYITGTRGNEQFF; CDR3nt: TGTGCCAGCAGTTACATCACCGGGACTAGGGGAAATGAGCAGTTCTTC
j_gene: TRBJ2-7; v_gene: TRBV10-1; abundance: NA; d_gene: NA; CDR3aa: CASSGGLMIISYEQYF; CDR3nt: TGCGCCAGCAGTGGCGGACTGATGATAATCTCCTACGAGCAGTACTTC
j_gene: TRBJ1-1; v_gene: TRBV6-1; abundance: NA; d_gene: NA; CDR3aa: CASSEGTHHEAFF; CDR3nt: TGTGCCAGCAGTGAGGGGACACATCATGAAGCTTTCTTT
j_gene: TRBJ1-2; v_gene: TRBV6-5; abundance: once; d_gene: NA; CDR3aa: CASSYSRSGDGYTF; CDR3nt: TGTGCCAGCAGTTACTCGAGATCGGGGGACGGCTACACCTTC
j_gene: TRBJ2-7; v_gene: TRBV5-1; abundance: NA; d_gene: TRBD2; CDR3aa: CASSLSGVINYEQYF; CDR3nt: TGCGCCAGCAGCTTGAGCGGGGTCATTAACTACGAGCAGTACTTC
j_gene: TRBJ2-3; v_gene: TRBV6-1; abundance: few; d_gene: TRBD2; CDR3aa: CASSEDWTSGDLTDTQYF; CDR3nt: TGTGCCAGCAGTGAAGATTGGACTAGCGGGGACCTCACAGATACGCAGTATTTT
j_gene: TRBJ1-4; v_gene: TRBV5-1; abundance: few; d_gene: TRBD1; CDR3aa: CASSLRVGTGSKKLFF; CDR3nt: TGCGCCAGCAGCTTGAGGGTTGGGACAGGGTCTAAAAAACTGTTTTTT